This TCR beta chain stems from a study of T cell changes during pregnancy in multiple sclerosis. Generated by immunoSEQ multiplex PCR, the TCRdb table keeps only in-frame clones and is missing some. This sample yields tens of thousands of clones, of which more than 85% are seen a single time; 0.4% to 0.5% belongs to the top ten. The V gene's germline CDR1 is SGHNT and CDR2 YYREEE (reference sequence). The CDR3 extends over 15 amino acids. V was shortened by 2 bases and J by 1 base, with 13 bases between the two germline ends. The sample here was CD4+ T cells from peripheral blood mononuclear cells, taken in the second trimester of pregnancy. The chain uses TRBV5-4 and TRBJ2-7; D may be TRBD1 (6 bases). The sequence was collected from a female donor with multiple sclerosis, enrolled in a pregnancy study. The CDR3 loop reads CASSFAGAISYEQYF. As DNA, the CDR3 is TGTGCCAGCAGCTTTGCAGGGGCGATTTCCTACGAGCAGTACTTC.